These 5 T cell receptor beta chains originate from one sample sequenced in a study of T cell repertoires in cytomegalovirus infection. TCRdb fed the reads into MiXCR, producing one record per CDR3 protein. The sample includes about 260,000 distinct CDR3 sequences, roughly 15% seen only once; the top ten take 8.5% to 10%. Sequencing was done on a sample of PBMCs. All receptors derive from a human donor in good health (CMV status not recorded). Some clones in this sample may be carry-over from other donors' samples.

This clonotype has at least ten counts. The gene calls are TRBV7-9 and TRBJ1-1, with D possibly matching TRBD1 (5 bases). The germline V gene has CDR1 SEHNR and CDR2 FQNEAQ (reference sequence). V gave up 4 bases and J gave up 0 bases, with 15 bases separating them. The CDR3 is 16 amino acids. As DNA, the CDR3 is TGTGCCAGCAGCTCTCCGGTGGGACTCATGAACACTGAAGCTTTCTTT. This sequence encodes CASSSPVGLMNTEAFF.

This clonotype has a count of ten or more. The V call is TRBV7-2, the J call TRBJ1-5; D unclear. Trimming took 4 bases from V and 9 from J, leaving 10 bases between them. Germline CDR1 is SGHTA and CDR2 is FQGNSA. This CDR3 spans 12 amino acids. The CDR3 DNA is TGTGCCAGCAGCTCCGCGTTGGGGCCCCAGCATTTT. Amino acid sequence: CASSSALGPQHF.

This clonotype occurred a few times. The gene calls are TRBV19 and TRBJ2-3, with a possible D match to TRBD1 (6 bases). The CDR3 consists of 14 residues. The germline V and J ends were trimmed by 3 bases and 5 bases, with 12 bases remaining between them. Looked up from germline, CDR1 is LNHDA and CDR2 is SQIVND (reference sequence). The CDR3 coding sequence is TGTGCCAGTAGTATGGGCAGGGGAAAAGATACGCAGTATTTT. Translation gives CASSMGRGKDTQYF.

About this clonotype: It may be a read error: a sequence one base away is much more abundant. The chain recombines TRBV7-2 with TRBJ2-5; D is perhaps TRBD1 or TRBD2 (6 bases each). The CDR3 runs 16 residues. CDR1 SGHTA and CDR2 FQGNSA come from the germline V gene. With 6 bases removed from V and 5 bases from J, the gap between germline ends came to 22 bases. The CDR3 DNA is TGTGCCAGCAGAAACTTTCCGGGGGCTGTAGGGGAGACCCAGTACTTC. Its translation: CASRNFPGAVGETQYF.

This clonotype was counted many times. The chain employs TRBV7-3 and TRBJ1-1; TRBD1 matches at 7 bases. Germline-derived CDR1 and CDR2 are SGHTA and FQGTGA. The CDR3 runs 14 residues. J gave up 12 bases and V 0 bases, and 10 bases lay outside the gene matches. This CDR3 is CASSLTKTGSETFF. CDR3 DNA: TGTGCCAGCAGCTTAACGAAGACAGGGAGCGAAACTTTCTTT.